This passage covers 18 T cell receptor beta chains from one sample sequenced in a study of lymphopenia after photon versus proton radiotherapy. Clones were sequenced by immunoSEQ multiplex PCR, and TCRdb holds only the in-frame ones, with some missing. This sample has more than 70,000 clones, with over 70% found just once. This sample comprised peripheral blood, obtained from a patient treated with proton-based radiotherapy. All receptors derive from a man aged 55 to 70 with pancreatic cancer.

This clone was observed once. The same CDR3 arises from other DNA sequences in this sample as well. This sequence joins TRBV14 and TRBJ2-1; weak D call: TRBD2 (5 bases). CDR3 size: 14 residues. Germline CDR1 is SGHDN and CDR2 is FVKESK. The V end lost 1 base, the J end lost 4 bases, and 8 bases lay between the germline ends. The CDR3 region is CASSQARGYNEQFF. CDR3 coding DNA: TGTGCCAGCAGCCAAGCCCGGGGTTACAATGAGCAGTTCTTC. Full variable domain (outside the CDR3, taken from reference TRBV14 and TRBJ2-1): EAGVTQFPSHSVIEKGQTVTLRCDPISGHDNLYWYRRVMGKEIKFLLHFVKESKQDESGMPNNRFLAERTGGTYSTLKVQPAELEDSGVYFCASSQARGYNEQFFGPGTRLTVL.

For the CDR3, the DNA is TGTGCCAGCAGTGAGGGGGACGGAAGAAGCTACGAGCAGTACTTC. Translating it yields CASSEGDGRSYEQYF. The chain recombines TRBV2 with TRBJ2-7, with D tentatively TRBD1 or TRBD2 (5 bases each). Germline loops: CDR1 SNHLY, CDR2 FYNNEI. This CDR3 has 15 amino acids. V was pared by 3 bases and J by 3 bases, with 15 bases between.

The chain recombines TRBV7-2 with TRBJ1-2; D perhaps matches TRBD1 (6 bases). The CDR3 totals 13 residues. Trimming stripped 1 base from V and 6 bases from J, with 9 bases between. The germline V gene has CDR1 SGHTA and CDR2 FQGNSA. In nucleotides, the CDR3 is TGTGCCAGCAGCTTAGGCTCAGGGGATGGCTACACCTTC. Protein: CASSLGSGDGYTF.

The rearrangement links TRBV28 to TRBJ1-1; D is undetermined. The CDR3 covers 14 residues. Between the trimmed V and J ends, which lost 6 bases and 4 bases, there was a span of 15 bases. Germline CDR1 reads MDHEN; CDR2 reads SYDVKM. CDR3 nucleotide sequence: TGTGCCAGCAGCTCCCCCGGGTGGAGCACTGAAGCTTTCTTT. This gives the protein CASSSPGWSTEAFF.

The rearrangement uses TRBV6-4 and TRBJ1-5, with no clear D. The germline V gene has CDR1 MRHNA and CDR2 SNTAGT. V lost 2 bases, J lost 2 bases, and 16 bases lay in between. CDR3 length: 17 amino acids. CDR3 bases: TGTGCCAGCAGTGACCATAACACCGGACGGGGCAATCAGCCCCAGCATTTT. Its protein is CASSDHNTGRGNQPQHF.

V is TRBV6-6 and J is TRBJ1-1, with no clear D. Trimming stripped 2 bases from V and 1 base from J, with 5 bases between. The CDR3 runs 13 residues. CDR1 is MNHNY, CDR2 SVGAGI, per germline (reference sequence). CDR3 DNA: TGTGCCAGCAGTTACCAAAAGAACACTGAAGCTTTCTTT. Its protein is CASSYQKNTEAFF.

This chain links TRBV6-1 with TRBJ1-2; D is possibly TRBD1 (5 bases). Germline V gives CDR1 MNHNS, CDR2 SASEGT. The CDR3 consists of 12 residues. The V end lost 2 bases, the J end lost 7 bases, and 8 bases lay between the germline ends. For the CDR3, the DNA is TGTGCCAGCAGTGAACTCGGGGGTGGCTACACCTTC. Protein: CASSELGGGYTF.

The chain uses TRBV25-1 and TRBJ1-1; D may be TRBD1 (5 bases). The CDR3 totals 14 residues. Germline CDR1 MGHDK, CDR2 SYGVNS. Trimming left V 1 base short and J 5 bases short, with 11 bases between. The CDR3 reads CASSEWGRGTEAFF. The CDR3 coding sequence is TGTGCCAGCAGTGAATGGGGGAGAGGAACTGAAGCTTTCTTT.

This chain joins TRBV7-3 and TRBJ2-1, with 8 bases identical to TRBD2. V trimming: 4 bases; J trimming: 6 bases; junction bases outside the gene matches: 11. Looked up from germline, CDR1 is SGHTA and CDR2 is FQGTGA. The CDR3 loop spans 16 amino acids. The chain's CDR3 is CASSSQRAGVANEQFF. Here the CDR3 DNA reads TGTGCCAGCAGCTCCCAAAGAGCGGGAGTAGCCAATGAGCAGTTCTTC.

The V and J genes are TRBV23-1 and TRBJ2-2, with a possible D match to TRBD1 (6 bases). TRBV23-1 is filed as an ORF, its function uncertain. This CDR3 is built from 16 residues. Trimming stripped 2 bases from V and 4 bases from J, with 14 bases between. DNA of the CDR3: TGCGCCAGCAGTCAACTACAGGGTTGGTTCACCGGGGAGCTGTTTTTT. Its translation is CASSQLQGWFTGELFF.

The genes are TRBV19 and TRBJ2-3; 10 positions agree with TRBD2. Per the germline V gene, CDR1 is LNHDA and CDR2 is SQIVND (reference sequence). The CDR3 runs 16 residues. V dropped 3 bases and J dropped 1; count of bases not matched to a gene: 4. The CDR3 coding sequence is TGTGCCAGTAGTATCCAGCTAGCGGGAGGCACAGATACGCAGTATTTT. It codes for CASSIQLAGGTDTQYF. Combining the CDR3 with reference TRBV19 and TRBJ2-3 gives the whole variable domain DGGITQSPKYLFRKEGQNVTLSCEQNLNHDAMYWYRQDPGQGLRLIYYSQIVNDFQKGDIAEGYSVSREKKESFPLTVTSAQKNPTAFYLCASSIQLAGGTDTQYFGPGTRLTVL.

This clone appeared a few times. V is TRBV6-1 and J is TRBJ2-7, with a tentative D call TRBD2 (6 bases). The V gene lost 3 bases and the J gene lost 7 bases, with 10 bases spanning the gap. This CDR3 contains 12 residues. Germline-derived CDR1 and CDR2 are MNHNS and SASEGT. The CDR3 nucleotides are TGTGCCAGCAGTGAGTCGGGGGTTGAGCAGTACTTC. Translated, it gives CASSESGVEQYF.

The chain links TRBV30 to TRBJ1-6; possibly TRBD1 for D (6 bases). This CDR3 has 15 amino acids. Germline CDR1 reads GTSNPN; CDR2 reads SVGIG (reference sequence). The ends were cut back, 5 bases at V and 8 bases at J, with 19 bases in the middle. CDR3 amino acids: CAWGMGAVGDSPLHF. CDR3 DNA: TGTGCCTGGGGTATGGGGGCCGTCGGTGATTCACCCCTCCACTTT.

The J gene is TRBJ2-4, the V gene TRBV18, with D possibly being TRBD1 or TRBD2 (5 bases each). The germline V and J ends were trimmed by 3 bases and 6 bases, with 15 bases remaining between them. This CDR3 has 15 amino acids. Germline V gives CDR1 KGHSH, CDR2 LQKENI. CDR3 in DNA: TGTGCCAGCTCACCGGGACCGACGGAATCAAACATTCAGTACTTC. This encodes CASSPGPTESNIQYF.

This chain uses TRBV5-6 with TRBJ2-5; D not certain. The CDR3 consists of 11 residues. Germline V gene data show CDR1 as SGHDT and CDR2 as YYEEEE. The V and J ends lost 3 bases and 4 bases respectively, with 4 bases between them. The CDR3 here is CASSWRETQYF. The CDR3 DNA sequence: TGTGCCAGCAGCTGGAGAGAGACCCAGTACTTC.

This clone was picked up one time. The rearrangement joins TRBV6-5 to TRBJ2-5; D might be TRBD2 (6 bases). The V gene lost 6 bases and the J gene lost 2 bases, with 16 bases spanning the gap. The CDR3 covers 15 residues. The germline gives CDR1 MNHEY, CDR2 SVGAGI. The chain's CDR3 is CASSSTAAGQETQYF. The CDR3 DNA reads as TGTGCCAGCAGCTCCACTGCTGCGGGACAAGAGACCCAGTACTTC.

The CDR3 spells CASSQQGNQPQHF. The CDR3 DNA follows: TGTGCCAGCAGCCAACAGGGAAATCAGCCCCAGCATTTT. The chain couples TRBV5-5 to TRBJ1-5; D might be TRBD1 (6 bases). CDR3 length: 13 residues. Germline values: CDR1 SGHKS, CDR2 YYEKEE (reference sequence). Between the trimmed V and J ends, which lost 4 bases and 4 bases, there was a span of 9 bases.

The chain recombines TRBV19 with TRBJ1-1, with 11 nucleotides matching TRBD1. CDR1 is LNHDA and CDR2 is SQIVND in the germline V gene (reference sequence). The trim removed 4 bases at V and 9 bases at J, leaving 7 bases unmatched. CDR3 size: 14 residues. CDR3 amino acids: CASSTTGQGAKAFF. As DNA, the CDR3 is TGTGCCAGTAGTACCACTGGACAGGGGGCTAAAGCTTTCTTT.